A single sample gave rise to the 21 T cell receptor beta chains below, sequenced in a study of T cell changes during pregnancy in multiple sclerosis. Assay: immunoSEQ multiplex PCR; the TCRdb copy retains only in-frame clones and omits some. The profile shows roughly 40,000 clones, 75% to 95% of them singletons. Source: CD8+ T cells from peripheral blood mononuclear cells, taken before pregnancy. Receptor source: a female donor with multiple sclerosis, enrolled in a pregnancy study.

The chain joins TRBV19 to TRBJ2-1, with D perhaps matching TRBD1 (6 bases). Deletions cut 7 bases from V and 1 base from J, with 11 bases between. Germline CDR1 and CDR2: LNHDA and SQIVND (reference sequence). CDR3 length: 14 residues. CDR3 protein: CASKYGQSYNEQFF. DNA for the CDR3: TGTGCCAGTAAGTACGGACAGTCCTACAATGAGCAGTTCTTC.

CDR3 DNA: TGTGCCAGTAGTCTCGGGTTGAACGAGCAGTACTTC. Protein product: CASSLGLNEQYF. The rearrangement uses TRBV19 and TRBJ2-7; D is unclear. Per germline, CDR1 LNHDA and CDR2 SQIVND (reference sequence). V lost 5 bases and J 5 bases, leaving 10 bases between the germline ends. The CDR3 consists of 12 residues. The variable domain in full, with the rest retrieved from reference TRBV19 and TRBJ2-7, is DGGITQSPKYLFRKEGQNVTLSCEQNLNHDAMYWYRQDPGQGLRLIYYSQIVNDFQKGDIAEGYSVSREKKESFPLTVTSAQKNPTAFYLCASSLGLNEQYFGPGTRLTVT.

The J gene is TRBJ1-1, the V gene TRBV30, with no clear D. This CDR3 region has 15 residues. CDR1 is GTSNPN and CDR2 is SVGIG in the germline V gene (reference sequence). Trimming pared 2 bases from V and 0 bases from J, leaving 13 bases between. CDR3 residues: CAWSQLPTLNTEAFF. The CDR3 nucleotides are TGTGCCTGGAGTCAACTCCCGACACTGAACACTGAAGCTTTCTTT.

The chain is built from TRBV5-4 and TRBJ2-7; 7 bases fit TRBD1. Germline lookup yields CDR1 SGHNT and CDR2 YYREEE (reference sequence). The V segment lost 4 bases and the J segment 0 bases; nucleotides outside the gene matches: 1. This CDR3 is 13 amino acids long. The CDR3 is CASSPGGSYEQYF. The CDR3 DNA reads TGTGCCAGCAGCCCAGGGGGCTCCTACGAGCAGTACTTC.

The chain is built from TRBV4-1 and TRBJ2-5; maybe TRBD1 (6 bases). The CDR3 is 13 amino acids. V lost 1 base and J lost 3, with 6 bases in between. Germline V gives CDR1 MGHRA, CDR2 YSYEKL. As DNA, the CDR3 is TGCGCCAGCAGCCAAGCAGGGGAAGAGACCCAGTACTTC. Translation: CASSQAGEETQYF.

The chain links TRBV5-1 to TRBJ2-7; maybe TRBD2 (6 bases). Germline V gene data show CDR1 as SGHRS and CDR2 as YFSETQ. The germline V and J ends were trimmed by 3 bases and 0 bases, with 22 bases remaining between them. The CDR3 covers 18 residues. CDR3 loop: CASSSPEGGGRSSYEQYF. DNA for the CDR3: TGCGCCAGCAGCTCCCCGGAGGGAGGCGGTCGAAGCTCCTACGAGCAGTACTTC.

This clone was recorded only once. The J gene is TRBJ2-7, the V gene TRBV7-9; D not resolved. V shed 10 bases and J shed 0 bases, with 13 bases lying between them. Germline V gives CDR1 SEHNR, CDR2 FQNEAQ (reference sequence). This CDR3 region has 13 residues. DNA of the CDR3: TGTGCCACCCAGGATCCGAGCTCCTACGAGCAGTACTTC. Encoded protein: CATQDPSSYEQYF.

The rearrangement uses TRBV6-6 and TRBJ2-7; D is ambiguous. Trimming shortened V by 6 bases and J by 0 bases, and 15 bases separated the two germline ends. The length of the CDR3 is 15 residues. The germline gives CDR1 MNHNY, CDR2 SVGAGI (reference sequence). The CDR3 region is CASRPLPGSSYEQYF. As DNA, the CDR3 is TGTGCCAGCAGGCCCCTACCGGGTTCCTCCTACGAGCAGTACTTC.

This chain uses TRBV5-6 with TRBJ1-1, with D uncertain. Between the trimmed V and J ends, which lost 4 bases and 8 bases, there was a span of 15 bases. CDR3 length equals 13 residues. Germline loops: CDR1 SGHDT, CDR2 YYEEEE. In DNA form, the CDR3 reads TGTGCCAGCAGCGTAACTCAGGCTGGAGAAGCTTTCTTT. Its translation is CASSVTQAGEAFF.

The chain carries TRBV14 and TRBJ2-7; perhaps TRBD2 as D (5 bases). In germline, CDR1 is SGHDN, CDR2 FVKESK. This CDR3 region has 16 residues. The ends were cut back, 4 bases at V and 1 base at J, with 17 bases in the middle. CDR3 residues: CASSPSGGGRSYEQYF. The CDR3 nucleotides read TGTGCCAGCAGCCCGTCAGGTGGCGGGCGTTCCTACGAGCAGTACTTC.

The chain carries TRBV28 and TRBJ2-5; D gene unclear. Trimming took off 8 bases at V and 3 bases at J, with 13 bases between the two ends. The CDR3 runs to 13 residues. Germline V CDR1 and CDR2: MDHEN, SYDVKM. The CDR3 loop reads CASETTLEETQYF. The CDR3 DNA follows: TGTGCCAGCGAGACAACGCTGGAAGAGACCCAGTACTTC.

The CDR3 loop is CAWSDGTEAFF. The CDR3 region has the DNA TGTGCCTGGAGTGACGGCACTGAAGCTTTCTTT. This sequence joins TRBV30 and TRBJ1-1; D unclear. Germline CDR1 GTSNPN, CDR2 SVGIG (reference sequence). The CDR3 loop spans 11 amino acids. Trimming cost V 1 base and J 4 bases, with 4 bases left between them.

The rearrangement links TRBV9 to TRBJ2-5; TRBD1 matches at 7 bases. There are 15 residues in the CDR3. The ends lost 0 bases at V and 5 bases at J; junction bases unmatched: 7. Germline CDR1 SGDLS, CDR2 YYNGEE. CDR3 sequence: CASSVAGQRRETQYF. Here the CDR3 DNA reads TGTGCCAGCAGCGTAGCGGGACAGCGTAGGGAGACCCAGTACTTC.

V gene TRBV11-3 combines with J gene TRBJ1-5; the match to TRBD1 covers 9 bases. The CDR3 is 17 amino acids. J gave up 3 bases and V 1 base, and 7 bases lay outside the gene matches. Germline V lookup: CDR1 SGHNT, CDR2 YENEEA. This CDR3 reads CASSLVHPQGANQPQHF. The CDR3 nucleotides are TGTGCCAGCAGCTTAGTCCACCCACAGGGGGCCAATCAGCCCCAGCATTTT.

The chain recombines TRBV5-6 with TRBJ2-1; maybe TRBD1 (5 bases). V was cut by 0 bases and J by 3 bases, with 7 bases left in between. There are 14 residues in the CDR3. Germline V gene sequence: CDR1 SGHDT, CDR2 YYEEEE. CDR3 protein: CASSLGQNYNEQFF. The CDR3 DNA reads as TGTGCCAGCAGCTTGGGACAGAACTACAATGAGCAGTTCTTC.

This clone occurred once. The chain combines TRBV19 with TRBJ2-4; D gene ambiguous. This CDR3 has 12 residues. V shed 6 bases and J shed 10 bases, with 13 bases lying between them. Per the germline V gene, CDR1 is LNHDA and CDR2 is SQIVND (reference sequence). The CDR3 DNA sequence: TGTGCCAGTAGATCGGGTGCGTGGATTCAGTACTTC. Residues: CASRSGAWIQYF.

The chain is built from TRBV7-8 and TRBJ2-5, with TRBD1 as a possible D gene (5 bases). Germline lookup yields CDR1 SGHVS and CDR2 FQNEAQ. The CDR3 runs to 13 residues. Trimming took 7 bases from V and 5 from J, leaving 14 bases between them. CDR3 in DNA: TGTGCCAGCAAGTCTGGGGCGCCTGAGACCCAGTACTTC. This codes for CASKSGAPETQYF.

The chain has TRBV29-1 and TRBJ2-7; TRBD2 is a possible D gene (6 bases). Per germline, CDR1 SQVTM and CDR2 ANQGSEA. The CDR3 runs to 14 residues. With 3 bases removed from V and 0 bases from J, the gap between germline ends came to 12 bases. CDR3 in amino acids: CSVDGGTLSYEQYF. The CDR3 nucleotides read TGCAGCGTTGACGGCGGGACCCTCTCCTACGAGCAGTACTTC.

The rearrangement links TRBV28 to TRBJ2-5, with 7 nucleotides matching TRBD2. The germline gives CDR1 MDHEN, CDR2 SYDVKM. The CDR3 contains 14 residues. V dropped 3 bases and J dropped 5; count of bases not matched to a gene: 6. In nucleotides, the CDR3 is TGTGCCAGCAGTTTCAATGCGGGAGAGGAGACCCAGTACTTC. It codes for CASSFNAGEETQYF.

This chain connects TRBV7-9 to TRBJ1-4; D is unclear. The CDR3 runs to 14 residues. Germline V gene sequence: CDR1 SEHNR, CDR2 FQNEAQ (reference sequence). Trimming removed 5 bases at V and 6 bases at J, with 13 bases between. The CDR3 nucleotides are TGTGCCAGCAGCCTCATTAGTCAGGATGAAAAACTGTTTTTT. It is translated as CASSLISQDEKLFF.

The chain employs TRBV5-1 and TRBJ2-3; 9 bases align to TRBD2. Germline V gives CDR1 SGHRS, CDR2 YFSETQ. The CDR3 length is 18 residues. With 3 bases clipped from V and 1 base from J, the junction kept 12 bases outside the gene matches. CDR3 sequence reads: CASSSGTSPIIGTDTQYF. DNA of the CDR3: TGCGCCAGCAGCTCCGGGACTAGCCCTATAATAGGCACAGATACGCAGTATTTT.